This T cell receptor (beta chain) is from a study of cytomegalovirus exposure and HLA in healthy donors. Study-wide findings and caveats: Sequencing likely generated an artifact that appeared as a cluster of highly shared sequence variants. Researchers left out some V segments, among them TRBV6-2 and TRBV6-3, as indistinguishable. When analyzed later, a missense DCLRE1C variant was found to be linked to TCR beta V- and J-gene trimming.

To note about this clone: Its antigen is still unknown.

Germline V gene sequence: CDR1 SGDLS, CDR2 YYNGEE. This CDR3 has 13 amino acids. V lost 3 bases, J lost 11 bases, and 12 bases lay in between. PCR involved 60 Vbeta and 13 Jbeta primers. Profiling relied on immunoSEQ multiplex PCR, and the TCRdb table lists in-frame clones only, not all of them. The sample lists 75,000 to 95,000 clones, about 77% occurring once. This cohort consisted of healthy bone marrow donors. The clonotype comes from a man in his fifties in good health and CMV-seronegative. The source material was PBMCs. The chain employs TRBV9 and TRBJ1-6; D remains unclear. CDR3 protein: CASSEGGRAPLHF. The CDR3 DNA sequence: TGTGCCAGCAGCGAAGGTGGGAGGGCACCCCTCCACTTT.